This passage covers 2 T cell receptor beta chains from one sample sequenced in a study of spatial heterogeneity in lung cancer. The time point denotes: sample taken at primary tumor resection. Researchers sequenced whole RNA taken from tumor, nontumor lung or frozen PBMC without sorting. TCRdb reprocessed the 5' RACE reads via MiXCR and lists one record per CDR3 protein. The repertoire holds around 40,000 distinct CDR3 sequences, with 4% to 6% as singletons. The sample in question was PBMCs, obtained at surgery. The receptors derive from a female donor with early-stage non-small cell lung cancer.

This clonotype has ten or more counts. The rearrangement links TRBV15 to TRBJ2-1, with D hard to call. Germline V gene data show CDR1 as LNHNV and CDR2 as YYDKDF (reference sequence). The V end was cut by 3 bases, the J end by 4 bases, with 7 bases between. CDR3 length equals 13 residues. The CDR3: CATSRVPYNEQFF. CDR3 coding DNA: TGTGCCACCAGCAGGGTCCCTTACAATGAGCAGTTCTTC.

Ten or more counts support this clonotype. The chain combines TRBV7-6 with TRBJ1-5, with D hard to call. CDR3 length: 14 amino acids. Per germline, CDR1 SGHVS and CDR2 FNYEAQ. Trimming pared 2 bases from V and 0 bases from J, leaving 5 bases between. CDR3: CASSLTFSNQPQHF. The CDR3 region has the DNA TGTGCCAGCAGCTTAACGTTTAGCAATCAGCCCCAGCATTTT.